This is a list of T cell receptor beta chains from one sample in a study of shared clonotypes between healthy human individuals. Assay: immunoSEQ multiplex PCR; the TCRdb copy retains only in-frame clones and omits some. The profile shows about 2 million clones, 90% to 95% of them singletons. Sequencing was carried out using naive CD4+ T cells sorted from blood. These TCRs come from a man aged 18 to 30 in good health. The conserved cysteine and the conserved F or W are not part of the CDR3 here.

J: TRBJ2-7
V: TRBV29-1
CDR3: SVLDGFYEQY

J: TRBJ1-2
V: TRBV27
CDR3: ASSLSTDLGYT

J: TRBJ2-3
V: TRBV14
CDR3: ASSQVSGTYTQY

J: TRBJ2-7
V: TRBV5-1
CDR3: ASSPGLGVIEQY

J: TRBJ2-1
V: TRBV5-1
CDR3: ASSLVLLAGGEQF

J: TRBJ2-1
V: TRBV5-6
CDR3: ASIPGLNAYNEQF

J: TRBJ1-1
V: TRBV7-2
CDR3: ASSLAGGMNTEAF

J: TRBJ2-7
V: TRBV19
CDR3: ASNSDPMGVQY

J: TRBJ1-4
V: TRBV5-1
CDR3: ASSLNWDEKLF

J: TRBJ2-5
V: TRBV6-1
CDR3: ASSVGETQY

J: TRBJ1-2
V: TRBV6-5
CDR3: ASSYFQGSGYT

J: TRBJ2-1
V: TRBV7-3
CDR3: ASSPGGGRYNEQF

J: TRBJ1-2
V: TRBV10-3
CDR3: AISDNYYGYT

J: TRBJ1-2
V: TRBV29-1
CDR3: SAVTPSYGYT

J: TRBJ2-7
V: TRBV7-2
CDR3: ASSLISGTYEQY

J: TRBJ2-1
V: TRBV11-3
CDR3: ASSYSGTSHRNEQF

J: TRBJ1-1
V: TRBV5-1
CDR3: ASSLAGSLAEAF

J: TRBJ1-2
V: TRBV5-1
CDR3: ASTVGGTANYGYT

J: TRBJ2-2
V: TRBV28
CDR3: ASTKLIGELF

J: TRBJ1-4
V: TRBV7-9
CDR3: ASSLGQSNEKLF

J: TRBJ1-1
V: TRBV6-6
CDR3: ASRRTGVYAEAF

J: TRBJ2-5
V: TRBV27
CDR3: ASSLDRDYMRETQY

J: TRBJ2-2
V: TRBV6-5
CDR3: ARDPALTGELF

J: TRBJ2-7
V: TRBV5-1
CDR3: ASSLGNSGYEQY

J: TRBJ2-5
V: TRBV10-2
CDR3: ASSDMGTVDQETQY

J: TRBJ2-4
V: TRBV19
CDR3: ASTPTGSKNIQY

J: TRBJ2-5
V: TRBV5-6
CDR3: ASSLTSGGRETQY

J: TRBJ1-3
V: TRBV7-2
CDR3: ASSYDGSSGNTIY

J: TRBJ2-7
V: TRBV5-1
CDR3: ASSGTRNGYEQY

J: TRBJ2-7
V: TRBV6-5
CDR3: ASTSGIYEQY

J: TRBJ2-5
V: TRBV5-4
CDR3: ASSLGLTQETQY

J: TRBJ2-5
V: TRBV6-5
CDR3: ASSSNGLEQETQY

J: TRBJ2-6
V: TRBV27
CDR3: ASSSFSGANVLT

J: TRBJ1-2
V: TRBV28
CDR3: ASSDRLYGYT

J: TRBJ2-1
V: TRBV10-2
CDR3: ASKDLSSYNEQF